A selection of T cell receptor beta chains follows, all from one sample in a study of response to subunit inactivated influenza vaccine. TCRdb itself ran the RT-PCR reads through MiXCR, one entry per CDR3 protein. Of fewer than 700,000 distinct CDR3 sequences in the sample, over 10% were seen once. Sequencing was performed on PBMCs from blood, taken roughly 6 weeks after vaccination. Receptors were obtained from a man between 50 and 59 years old who received an inactivated influenza vaccine. Both conserved end residues are part of each CDR3. The D gene is left open where the match is weak. Clone size, where shown, is once, few, many, or a class for clones that have expanded.

v_call	j_call	clone_size	d_call	cdr3_nt	cdr3_aa
TRBV2	TRBJ1-4	.	.	TGTGCCAGCAGAGTACAGGGAAATGGGGGTGAAAAACTGTTTTTT	CASRVQGNGGEKLFF
TRBV7-9	TRBJ2-5	.	.	TGTGCCAGCAGCAACCGACAGCTACAAGAGACCCAGTACTTC	CASSNRQLQETQYF
TRBV11-1	TRBJ2-1	few	TRBD2	TGTGCCAGCAGCCCCCCGTGGGGACTAGCGGGAGGGAAATACAATGAGCAGTTCTTC	CASSPPWGLAGGKYNEQFF
TRBV12-3/TRBV12-4	TRBJ2-1	many	.	TGTGCCAGCAGTGTGGGCGGACTTAATGAGCAGTTCTTC	CASSVGGLNEQFF
TRBV4-2	TRBJ1-2	few	.	TGTGCCAGCAGCCAAGATGCCGGGGGCGACTATGGCTACACCTTC	CASSQDAGGDYGYTF
TRBV7-8	TRBJ1-5	.	.	TGTGCCAGCAGCTGGTCGACTCAGGGAGGCAATCAGCCCCAGCATTTT	CASSWSTQGGNQPQHF
TRBV12-3/TRBV12-4	TRBJ2-1	medium-sized	TRBD1	TGTGCCAGCAGGGGGGAAGGGGGCGCCTACAATGAGCAGTTCTTC	CASRGEGGAYNEQFF
TRBV20-1	TRBJ2-1	.	.	TGCAGTGCTAGAGATCTTGCTAATAGGGCCTACAATGAGCAGTTCTTC	CSARDLANRAYNEQFF
TRBV4-3	TRBJ1-3	few	.	TGCGCCAGCAGCCAAGCGCAGGGAAGAAACACCATATATTTT	CASSQAQGRNTIYF
TRBV6-5	TRBJ2-5	many	.	TGTGCCAGCAGTTACGATACGACCTTGATGAGGGCCCAGTACTTC	CASSYDTTLMRAQYF
TRBV6-2/TRBV6-3	TRBJ2-1	.	.	TGTGCCAGCAGTCCGATGAATGAGCAGTTCTTC	CASSPMNEQFF
TRBV20-1	TRBJ2-7	few	.	TGCAGTGCTATTGCACAGGACGGCACCTACGAGCAGTACTTC	CSAIAQDGTYEQYF
TRBV6-2/TRBV6-3	TRBJ2-7	many	TRBD2	TGTGCCAGCAGTTACCATCTCGGGAGGAGCTCCTACGAGCAGTACTTC	CASSYHLGRSSYEQYF
TRBV3-1	TRBJ2-2	.	.	TGTGCCAGCACCACCCGGGCCGGGGAGCTGTTTTTT	CASTTRAGELFF
TRBV29-1	TRBJ1-2	few	.	TGCAGCGTTGTGGCCGGCTATGGCTACACCTTC	CSVVAGYGYTF
TRBV20-1	TRBJ2-3	few	TRBD2	TGCAGTGCTCATCCACTAGCGGGGGGGCGTGATACGCAGTATTTT	CSAHPLAGGRDTQYF
TRBV4-3	TRBJ2-1	.	.	TGCGCCAGCAGCCAAGACAGGGGCCTCTACAATGAGCAGTTCTTC	CASSQDRGLYNEQFF